The present T cell receptor (beta chain) was sequenced within a study of T cell responses to AZD1222 COVID-19 vaccine. Study-wide findings and caveats: Donors in the cohort were predominantly white British and more often female, and clonal diversity was possibly underestimated. When two AZD1222 doses had been given, Spike-specific TCR breadth and depth rose. Variant regions that are unmutated are reportedly the target of nearly half of spike-specific TCRs.

Per germline, CDR1 LGHNA and CDR2 YNFKEQ. Trimming removed 1 base from V and 6 bases from J, with 18 bases in between. This CDR3 spans 16 amino acids. Some clones are missing from TCRdb's copy, which holds only in-frame ones; the method was immunoSEQ multiplex PCR. Among about 110,000 clones, 70% to 90% were seen once, and the ten largest hold approximately 15%. This clone was recorded a few times. Its antigen is not known. The starting material was peripheral blood, obtained on day 0 of AZD1222 vaccination. The receptor's source is an adult in good health. This rearrangement joins TRBV4-2 to TRBJ1-2; possibly TRBD1 for D (5 bases). CDR3 in amino acids: CASSQAVTARDDGYTF. The CDR3 nucleotides read TGTGCCAGCAGCCAAGCGGTTACGGCCAGGGACGATGGCTACACCTTC.